In its sample, the clone carrying this TCR beta chain was seen many times. The CDR3 loop spans 15 amino acids. Germline V CDR1 and CDR2: MNHEY, SVGAGI. Trimming removed 0 bases from V and 4 bases from J, with 10 bases in between. TCRdb re-called the RT-PCR reads through MiXCR, storing one row per CDR3 protein. The sample lists 550,000 to 750,000 distinct CDR3 sequences, approximately 15% seen once, with 3% to 4.5% in the top ten. This sequence joins TRBV6-5 and TRBJ2-1; D unresolved. Sequenced material: memory CD4+ T cells from blood. The clonotype comes from a female donor in good health, serving as a healthy control. Here the CDR3 DNA reads TGTGCCAGCAGTTACTCGCCAGGTGATTACAATGAGCAGTTCTTC. Its translation is CASSYSPGDYNEQFF.